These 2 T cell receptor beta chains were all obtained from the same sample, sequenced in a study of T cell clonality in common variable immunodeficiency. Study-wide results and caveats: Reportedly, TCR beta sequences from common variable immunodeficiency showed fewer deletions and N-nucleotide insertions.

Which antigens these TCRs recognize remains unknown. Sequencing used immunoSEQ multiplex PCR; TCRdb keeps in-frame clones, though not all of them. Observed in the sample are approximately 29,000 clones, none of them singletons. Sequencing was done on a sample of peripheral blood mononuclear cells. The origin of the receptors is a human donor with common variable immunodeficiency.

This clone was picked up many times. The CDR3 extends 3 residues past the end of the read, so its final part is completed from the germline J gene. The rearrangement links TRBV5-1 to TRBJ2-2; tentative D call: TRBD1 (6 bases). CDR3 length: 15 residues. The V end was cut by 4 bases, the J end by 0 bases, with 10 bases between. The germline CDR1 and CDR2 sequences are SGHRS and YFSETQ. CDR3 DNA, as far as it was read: TGCGCCAGCAGCCCAGGGGCCGCGAACACCGGGGAG. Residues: CASSPGAANTGE. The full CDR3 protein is CASSPGAANTGELFF.

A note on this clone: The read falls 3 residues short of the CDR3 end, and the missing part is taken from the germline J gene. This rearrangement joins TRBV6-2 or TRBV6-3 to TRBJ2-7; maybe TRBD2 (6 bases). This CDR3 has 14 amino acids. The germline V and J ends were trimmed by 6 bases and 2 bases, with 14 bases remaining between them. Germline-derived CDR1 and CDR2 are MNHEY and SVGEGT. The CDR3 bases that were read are TGTGCCAGCAGGCGAGGGACTCTGACCTACGAG. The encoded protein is CASRRGTLTYE. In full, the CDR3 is CASRRGTLTYEQYF.